A selection of T cell receptor beta chains follows, all from one sample in a study of blood T cell repertoires in COVID-19. Repertoires were generated with immunoSEQ multiplex PCR, while TCRdb's copy carries only in-frame clones and drops some. The sample holds more than 300,000 clones, roughly nine tenths seen once. The material sequenced was PBMCs or T cells enriched from blood (not recorded which). The receptors were sampled from a young woman who had been exposed to COVID-19. CDR3s include the opening cysteine and the closing phenylalanine or tryptophan. The order of the fields is V gene, J gene, D gene, clone size, CDR3 DNA, CDR3 protein. A D gene is named only where the DNA matches it firmly. Clone size is not always given. Where it is, it says once, few, many or a class for expanded clones.

>TRBV6-5|TRBJ2-5|TRBD2|.
TGTGCCAGCTGGGTAGCGGGGGGGCCGGGGACCCAGTACTTC
CASWVAGGPGTQYF
>TRBV5-1|TRBJ1-1|.|.
TGCGCCAGCAGCTCTGGGCCGAACACTGAAGCTTTCTTT
CASSSGPNTEAFF
>TRBV6-6|TRBJ2-3|TRBD2|.
TGTGCCAGCAGTCGAACGGGATTGACTAGCGGGGGGGCGACAGATACGCAGTATTTT
CASSRTGLTSGGATDTQYF
>TRBV19|TRBJ1-1|.|.
TGTGCCAGTAGTATCAGGGTGAACACTGAAGCTTTCTTT
CASSIRVNTEAFF
>TRBV5-6|TRBJ1-5|TRBD1|.
TGTGCCAGCAGCACCCTCAGGGGGCCTCAGCCCCAGCATTTT
CASSTLRGPQPQHF
>TRBV3-1/TRBV3-2|TRBJ2-5|TRBD2|.
TGTGCCATCCGCGGGGAAGCGGGGGCAGGCGAGACCCAGTACTTC
CAIRGEAGAGETQYF
>TRBV2|TRBJ2-1|.|.
TGTGCCAGCAGGCGCGGGACAGTTGAGCAGTTCTTC
CASRRGTVEQFF
>TRBV5-6|TRBJ2-2|.|.
TGTGCCAGCAGCAGGGGATTTGGGTACACCGGGGAGCTGTTTTTT
CASSRGFGYTGELFF
>TRBV7-9|TRBJ2-1|TRBD2|.
TGTGCCAGCAGCGCCTCTAGCGGGGGGGCCTTCAATGAGCAGTTCTTC
CASSASSGGAFNEQFF
>TRBV6-5|TRBJ1-4|TRBD1|.
TGTGCCAGCATCGGGACAGTTGCAACTAATGAAAAACTGTTTTTT
CASIGTVATNEKLFF
>TRBV6-2/TRBV6-3|TRBJ1-1|.|.
TGTGCCAGCAGTTATAATATGGTAACAGGGCTAGAAGCTTTCTTT
CASSYNMVTGLEAFF
>TRBV5-8|TRBJ1-1|.|.
TGTGCCAGCAGCTTACCCCCTTCGCCGGGAATGTTT
CASSLPPSPGMF
>TRBV5-6|TRBJ2-1|.|.
TGTGCCAGCAGCTTGGAACTTCGCGAGCAGTTCTTC
CASSLELREQFF
>TRBV7-6|TRBJ2-3|.|.
TGTGCCAGCAGCTCAGGTACCCCAGTGGATACGCAGTATTTT
CASSSGTPVDTQYF
>TRBV5-4|TRBJ1-4|TRBD1|.
TGTGCCAGCAGCTTCCGGGACAGGGGTGAAAAACTGTTTTTT
CASSFRDRGEKLFF
>TRBV18|TRBJ1-2|.|few
TGTGCCAGCTCACCACCCAGGGATGACTATGGCTACACCTTC
CASSPPRDDYGYTF
>TRBV19|TRBJ2-5|.|once
TGTGCCAGTAGTACACAGGGTGGTCGAGAGACCCAGTACTTC
CASSTQGGRETQYF
>TRBV29-1|TRBJ1-2|TRBD1|once
TGCAGCGTTCGTTACTGGCGGACAGGGGGCGACTATGGCTACACCTTC
CSVRYWRTGGDYGYTF
>TRBV5-1|TRBJ1-1|.|.
TGCGCCAGCAGCATACCTCGTCGAGACACTGAAGCTTTCTTT
CASSIPRRDTEAFF